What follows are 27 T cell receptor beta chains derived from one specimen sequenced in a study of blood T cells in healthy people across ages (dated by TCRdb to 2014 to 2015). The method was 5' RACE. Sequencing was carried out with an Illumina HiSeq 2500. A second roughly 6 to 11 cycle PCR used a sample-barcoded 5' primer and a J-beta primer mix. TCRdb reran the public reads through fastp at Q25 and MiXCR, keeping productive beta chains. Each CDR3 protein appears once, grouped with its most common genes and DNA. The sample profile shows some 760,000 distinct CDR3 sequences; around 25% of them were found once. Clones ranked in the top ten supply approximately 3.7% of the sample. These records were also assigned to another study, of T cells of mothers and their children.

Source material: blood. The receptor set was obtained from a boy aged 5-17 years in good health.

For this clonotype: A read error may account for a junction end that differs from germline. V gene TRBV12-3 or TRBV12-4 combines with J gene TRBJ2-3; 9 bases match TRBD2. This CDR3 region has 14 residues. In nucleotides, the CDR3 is TGTGCCAGCCGGGCTAGCGGGATCGCAGATGCGCAGTATTTT. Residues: CASRASGIADAQYF.

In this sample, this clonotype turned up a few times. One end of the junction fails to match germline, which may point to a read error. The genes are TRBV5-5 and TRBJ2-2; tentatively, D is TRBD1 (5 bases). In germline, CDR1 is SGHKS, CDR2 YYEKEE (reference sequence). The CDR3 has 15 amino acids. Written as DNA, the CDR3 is TGCGCCAGCAGCTTCCAGGGTCGCGTGAACGGGGAGCTGTTTTTT. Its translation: CASSFQGRVNGELFF.

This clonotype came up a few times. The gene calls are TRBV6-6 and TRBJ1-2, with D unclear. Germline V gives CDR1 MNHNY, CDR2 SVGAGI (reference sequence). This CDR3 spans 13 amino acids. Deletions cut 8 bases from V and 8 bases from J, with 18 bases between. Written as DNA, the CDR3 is TGTGCCAGCGCATTAGACCTCGTAGGAGGCTACACCTTC. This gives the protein CASALDLVGGYTF.

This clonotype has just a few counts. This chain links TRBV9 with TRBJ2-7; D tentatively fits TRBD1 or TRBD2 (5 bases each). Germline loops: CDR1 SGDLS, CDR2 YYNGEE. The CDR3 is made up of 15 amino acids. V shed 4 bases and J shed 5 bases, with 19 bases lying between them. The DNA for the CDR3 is TGTGCCAGCAGCCCCGACGGGACGGGTCGCAACGAGCAGTACTTC. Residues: CASSPDGTGRNEQYF.

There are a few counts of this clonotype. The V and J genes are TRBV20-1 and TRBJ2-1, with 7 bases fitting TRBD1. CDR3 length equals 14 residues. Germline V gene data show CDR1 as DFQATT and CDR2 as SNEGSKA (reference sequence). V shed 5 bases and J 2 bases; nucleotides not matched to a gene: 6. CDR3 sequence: CSAHRQGPYNEQFF. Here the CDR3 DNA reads TGCAGTGCTCACCGACAGGGACCCTACAATGAGCAGTTCTTC.

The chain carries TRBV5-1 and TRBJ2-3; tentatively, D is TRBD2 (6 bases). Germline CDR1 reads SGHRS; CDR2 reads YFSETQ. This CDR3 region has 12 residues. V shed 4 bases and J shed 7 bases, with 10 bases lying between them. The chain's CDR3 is CASSGDSYTQYF. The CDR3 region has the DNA TGCGCCAGCAGCGGGGACTCCTATACGCAGTATTTT.

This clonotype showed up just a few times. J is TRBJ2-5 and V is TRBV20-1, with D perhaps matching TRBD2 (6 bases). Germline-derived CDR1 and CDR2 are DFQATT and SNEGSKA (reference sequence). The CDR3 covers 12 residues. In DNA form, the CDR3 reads TGCAGCGCCCCCGGGACTGCAGAGACCCAGTACTTC. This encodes CSAPGTAETQYF.

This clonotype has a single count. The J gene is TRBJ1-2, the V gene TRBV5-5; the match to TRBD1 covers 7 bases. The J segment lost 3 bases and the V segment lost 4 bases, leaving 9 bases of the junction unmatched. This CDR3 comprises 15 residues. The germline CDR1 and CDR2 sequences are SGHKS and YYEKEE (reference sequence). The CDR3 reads CASSLSGTADYGYTF. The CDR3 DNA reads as TGTGCCAGCAGCCTATCCGGGACAGCTGACTATGGCTACACCTTC.

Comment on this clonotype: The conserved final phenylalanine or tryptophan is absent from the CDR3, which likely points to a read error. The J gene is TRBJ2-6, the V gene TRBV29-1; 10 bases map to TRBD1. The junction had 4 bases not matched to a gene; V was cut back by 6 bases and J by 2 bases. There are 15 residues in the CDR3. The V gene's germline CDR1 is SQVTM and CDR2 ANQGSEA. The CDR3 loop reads CSVTGGQPGANVLTL. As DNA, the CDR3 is TGCAGCGTGACAGGGGGCCAACCTGGGGCCAACGTCCTGACTCTC.

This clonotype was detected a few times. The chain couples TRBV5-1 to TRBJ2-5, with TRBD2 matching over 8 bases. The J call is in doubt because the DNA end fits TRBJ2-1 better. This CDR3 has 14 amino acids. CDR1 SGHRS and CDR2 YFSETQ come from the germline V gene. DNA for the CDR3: TGCGCCAGCAGCTCCGGGACTAGACCCAATGAGCAGTTCTTC. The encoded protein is CASSSGTRPNEQFF.

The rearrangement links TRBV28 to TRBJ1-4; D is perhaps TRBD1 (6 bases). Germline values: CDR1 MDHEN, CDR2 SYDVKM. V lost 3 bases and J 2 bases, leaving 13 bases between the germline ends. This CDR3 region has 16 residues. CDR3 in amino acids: CASSLAQGWTNEKLFF. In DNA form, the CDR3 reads TGTGCCAGCAGTTTGGCACAGGGATGGACTAATGAAAAACTGTTTTTT.

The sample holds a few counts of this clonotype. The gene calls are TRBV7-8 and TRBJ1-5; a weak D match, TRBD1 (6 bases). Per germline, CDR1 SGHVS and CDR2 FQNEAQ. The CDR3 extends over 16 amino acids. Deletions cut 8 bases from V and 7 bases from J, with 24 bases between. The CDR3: CASDLLRDSQGQPQHF. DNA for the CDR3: TGTGCCAGCGACCTTCTAAGGGACTCCCAGGGGCAGCCCCAGCATTTT.

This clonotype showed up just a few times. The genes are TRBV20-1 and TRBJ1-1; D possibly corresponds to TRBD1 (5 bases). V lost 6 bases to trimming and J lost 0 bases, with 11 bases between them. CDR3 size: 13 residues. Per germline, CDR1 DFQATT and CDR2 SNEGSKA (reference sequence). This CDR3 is CSARMDMNTEAFF. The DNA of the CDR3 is TGCAGTGCCCGGATGGACATGAACACTGAAGCTTTCTTT.

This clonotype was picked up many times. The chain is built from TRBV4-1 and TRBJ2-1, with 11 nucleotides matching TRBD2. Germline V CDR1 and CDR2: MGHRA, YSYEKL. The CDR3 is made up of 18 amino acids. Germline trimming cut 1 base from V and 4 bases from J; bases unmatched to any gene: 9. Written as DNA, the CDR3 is TGCGCCAGCAGCCAAGTACTAGCGGGAGTGCCAGGGTACAATGAGCAGTTCTTC. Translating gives CASSQVLAGVPGYNEQFF.

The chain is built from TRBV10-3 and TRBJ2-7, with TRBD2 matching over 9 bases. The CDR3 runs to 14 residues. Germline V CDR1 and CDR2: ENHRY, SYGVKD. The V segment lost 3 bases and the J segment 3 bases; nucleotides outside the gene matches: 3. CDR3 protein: CAISDVTSGYEQYF. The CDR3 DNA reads TGTGCCATCAGTGATGTGACTAGCGGCTACGAGCAGTACTTC.

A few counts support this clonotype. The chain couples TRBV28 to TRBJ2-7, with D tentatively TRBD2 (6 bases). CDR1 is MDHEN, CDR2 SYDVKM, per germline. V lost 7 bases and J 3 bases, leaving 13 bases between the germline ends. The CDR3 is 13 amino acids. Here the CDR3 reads CASTMGEDYEQYF. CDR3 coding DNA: TGTGCCAGCACCATGGGGGAGGACTACGAGCAGTACTTC. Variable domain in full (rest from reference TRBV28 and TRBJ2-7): DVKVTQSSRYLVKRTGEKVFLECVQDMDHENMFWYRQDPGLGLRLIYFSYDVKMKEKGDIPEGYSVSREKKERFSLILESASTNQTSMYLCASTMGEDYEQYFGPGTRLTVT.

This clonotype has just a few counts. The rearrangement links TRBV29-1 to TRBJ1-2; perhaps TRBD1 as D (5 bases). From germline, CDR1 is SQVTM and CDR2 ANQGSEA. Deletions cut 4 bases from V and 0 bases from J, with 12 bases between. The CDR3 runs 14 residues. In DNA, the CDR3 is TGCAGCGTTGGGGGACTTTCAGCTAACTATGGCTACACCTTC. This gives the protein CSVGGLSANYGYTF.

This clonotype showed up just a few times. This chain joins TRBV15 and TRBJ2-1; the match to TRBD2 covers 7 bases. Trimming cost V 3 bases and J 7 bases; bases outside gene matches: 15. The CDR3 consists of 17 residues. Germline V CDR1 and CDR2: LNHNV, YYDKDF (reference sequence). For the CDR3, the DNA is TGTGCCACCAGCAGGAGGGCCGGGCGGGACTATGAGAATGAGCAGTTCTTC. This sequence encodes CATSRRAGRDYENEQFF.

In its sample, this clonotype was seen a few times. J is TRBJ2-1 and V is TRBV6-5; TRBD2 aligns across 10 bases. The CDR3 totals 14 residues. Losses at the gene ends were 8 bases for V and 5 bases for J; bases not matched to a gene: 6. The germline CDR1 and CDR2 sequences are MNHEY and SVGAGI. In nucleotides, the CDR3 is TGTGCCAGCGAGAGGAGCGGGGGGGACAATGAGCAGTTCTTC. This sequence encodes CASERSGGDNEQFF.

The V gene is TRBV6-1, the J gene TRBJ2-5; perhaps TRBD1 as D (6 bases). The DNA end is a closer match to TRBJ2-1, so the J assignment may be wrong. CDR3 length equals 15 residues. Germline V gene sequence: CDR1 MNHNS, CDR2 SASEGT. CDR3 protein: CASSDRQGPLNEQFF. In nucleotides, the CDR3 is TGTGCCAGCAGTGACAGGCAGGGGCCCCTTAATGAGCAGTTCTTC.

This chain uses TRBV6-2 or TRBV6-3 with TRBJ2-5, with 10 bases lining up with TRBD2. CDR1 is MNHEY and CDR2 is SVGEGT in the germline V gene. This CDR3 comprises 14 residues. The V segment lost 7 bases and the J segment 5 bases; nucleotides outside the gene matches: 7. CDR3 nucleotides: TGTGCCAGCATGCTAGCGGGAGTCGGGGAGACCCAGTACTTC. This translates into CASMLAGVGETQYF.

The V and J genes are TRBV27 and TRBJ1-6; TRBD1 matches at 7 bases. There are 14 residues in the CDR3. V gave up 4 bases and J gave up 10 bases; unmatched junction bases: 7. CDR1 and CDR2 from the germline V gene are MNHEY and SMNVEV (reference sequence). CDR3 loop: CASSSPDRVSPLHF. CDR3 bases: TGTGCCAGCAGTTCTCCCGACAGGGTGTCACCCCTCCACTTT.

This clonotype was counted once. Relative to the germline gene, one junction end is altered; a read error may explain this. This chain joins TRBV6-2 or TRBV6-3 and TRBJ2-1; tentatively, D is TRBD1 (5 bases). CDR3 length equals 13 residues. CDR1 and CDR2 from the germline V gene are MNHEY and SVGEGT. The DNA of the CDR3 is TGTGCCAGCAGTTATTGGGGCAGGGATGAGCAGCTCTTC. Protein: CASSYWGRDEQLF.

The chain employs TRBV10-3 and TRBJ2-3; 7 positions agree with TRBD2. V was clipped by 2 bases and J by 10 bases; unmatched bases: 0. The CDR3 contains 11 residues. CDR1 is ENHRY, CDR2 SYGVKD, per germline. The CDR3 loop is CAISEGGAQYF. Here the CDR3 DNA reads TGTGCCATCAGTGAGGGGGGGGCGCAGTATTTT.

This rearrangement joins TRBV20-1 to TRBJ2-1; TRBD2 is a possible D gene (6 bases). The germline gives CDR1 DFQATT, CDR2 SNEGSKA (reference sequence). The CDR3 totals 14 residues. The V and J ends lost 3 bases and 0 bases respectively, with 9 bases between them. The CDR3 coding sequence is TGCAGTGCTAGGCGGGACCCCTCCTACAATGAGCAGTTCTTC. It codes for CSARRDPSYNEQFF.

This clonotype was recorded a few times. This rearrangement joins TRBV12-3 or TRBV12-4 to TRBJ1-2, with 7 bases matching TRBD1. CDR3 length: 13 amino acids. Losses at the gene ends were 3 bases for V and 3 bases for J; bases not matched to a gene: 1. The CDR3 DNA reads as TGTGCCAGCAGTTTCCAGGGGGACTATGGCTACACCTTC. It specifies CASSFQGDYGYTF.

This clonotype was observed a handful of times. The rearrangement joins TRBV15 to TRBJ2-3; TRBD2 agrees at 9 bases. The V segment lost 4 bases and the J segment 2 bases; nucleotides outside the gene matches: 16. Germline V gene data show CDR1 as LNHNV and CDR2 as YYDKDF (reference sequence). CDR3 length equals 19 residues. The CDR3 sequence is CATSTPRGSSGENTDTQYF. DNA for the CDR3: TGTGCCACCAGCACGCCCCGAGGGTCTAGCGGGGAGAACACAGATACGCAGTATTTT.